A single TCR beta chain is shown here with its context. A much larger clone lies a single base off, so this may be a read error. The data were obtained in a study of tumor-infiltrating lymphocytes in primary liver carcinoma. TCR beta cDNA was reverse-transcribed from 400 to 500 ng of total RNA. The reaction used a constant-region primer and ProtoScript II reverse transcriptase. A slightly modified ARM-PCR protocol with three nested multiplex PCR rounds produced these TCR beta libraries. Investigators reported that the first two PCR rounds, at around 11 cycles each, used TRBV1-TRBV30 forward primers with a C-beta reverse primer. In TCRdb, the multiplex PCR reads were re-called with MiXCR into one record per CDR3 protein. The sample includes hundreds of thousands of distinct CDR3 sequences, 50% to 70% of them seen just once. The blood RNA (from unsorted whole blood) was obtained, and germline DNA was also extracted.

The germline CDR1 and CDR2 sequences are MGHRA and YSYEKL. This CDR3 is built from 17 residues. Trimming took 1 base from V and 2 from J; bases not matched to a gene: 7. The chain carries TRBV4-1 and TRBJ2-1; 8 positions agree with TRBD1. Sequencing was performed on peripheral blood. The clonotype originates from a man aged 40-49 years with primary liver carcinoma and hepatitis B virus infection. DNA of the CDR3: TGCGCCAGCAGCCAAGGCAGGACAGGGAGCCCCTACAATGAGCAGTTCTTC. Its translation: CASSQGRTGSPYNEQFF.